This T cell receptor (beta chain) was recorded in a study of blood T cells in healthy people across ages. Primers used in a second PCR of about 6 to 12 cycles were a sample-barcoded 5' primer and a J-beta primer mix. Each CDR3 protein gets one entry after TCRdb re-called the 5' RACE reads with MiXCR. This table holds 1.4 million to 1.5 million distinct CDR3 sequences, 42% found once. In germline, CDR1 is SQVTM, CDR2 ANQGSEA. J was trimmed by 5 bases and V by 1 base; bases with no gene match: 11. This CDR3 comprises 17 residues. Sequenced: blood. V gene TRBV29-1 combines with J gene TRBJ2-1; 10 bases agree with TRBD2. The sequence was obtained from a woman in her late teens or twenties in good health. The chain's CDR3 is CSVEGGVSGRTDNEQFF. In DNA form, the CDR3 reads TGCAGCGTTGAAGGCGGGGTTAGCGGGAGGACCGACAATGAGCAGTTCTTC.